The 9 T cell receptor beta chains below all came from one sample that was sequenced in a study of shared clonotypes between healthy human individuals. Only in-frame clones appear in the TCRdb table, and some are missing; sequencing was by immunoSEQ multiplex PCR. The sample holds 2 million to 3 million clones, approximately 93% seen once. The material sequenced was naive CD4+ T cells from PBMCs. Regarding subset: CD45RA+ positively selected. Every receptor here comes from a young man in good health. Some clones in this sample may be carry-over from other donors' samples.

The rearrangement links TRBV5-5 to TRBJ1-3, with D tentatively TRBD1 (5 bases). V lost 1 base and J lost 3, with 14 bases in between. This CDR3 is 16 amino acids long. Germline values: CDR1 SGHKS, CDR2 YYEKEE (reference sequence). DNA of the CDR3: TGTGCCAGCAGCTTGAACCCGACAGATTATGGAAACACCATATATTTT. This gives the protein CASSLNPTDYGNTIYF.

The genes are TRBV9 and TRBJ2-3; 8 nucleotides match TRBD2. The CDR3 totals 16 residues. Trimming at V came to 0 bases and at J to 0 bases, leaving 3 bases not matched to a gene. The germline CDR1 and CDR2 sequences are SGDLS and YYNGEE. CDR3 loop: CASSVELAVSTDTQYF. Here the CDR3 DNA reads TGTGCCAGCAGCGTAGAACTAGCGGTTAGCACAGATACGCAGTATTTT.

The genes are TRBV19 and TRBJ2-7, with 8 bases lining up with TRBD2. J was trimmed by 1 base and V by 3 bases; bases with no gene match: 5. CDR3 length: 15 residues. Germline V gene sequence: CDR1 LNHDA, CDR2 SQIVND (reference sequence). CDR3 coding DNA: TGTGCCAGTAGTATCGCGTCTAGCGGGTCCTACGAGCAGTACTTC. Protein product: CASSIASSGSYEQYF.

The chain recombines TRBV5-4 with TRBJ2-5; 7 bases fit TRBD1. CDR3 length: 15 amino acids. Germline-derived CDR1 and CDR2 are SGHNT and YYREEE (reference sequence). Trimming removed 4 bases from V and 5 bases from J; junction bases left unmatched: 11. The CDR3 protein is CASSPPTGVGETQYF. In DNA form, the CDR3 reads TGTGCCAGCAGCCCACCAACAGGGGTGGGTGAGACCCAGTACTTC.

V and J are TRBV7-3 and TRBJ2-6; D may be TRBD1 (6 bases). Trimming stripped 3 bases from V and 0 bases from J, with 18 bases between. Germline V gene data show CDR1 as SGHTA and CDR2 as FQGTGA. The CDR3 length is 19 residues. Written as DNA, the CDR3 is TGTGCCAGCAGCTTGCTCGGTCAGGGGAACCCCTCTGGGGCCAACGTCCTGACTTTC. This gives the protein CASSLLGQGNPSGANVLTF.

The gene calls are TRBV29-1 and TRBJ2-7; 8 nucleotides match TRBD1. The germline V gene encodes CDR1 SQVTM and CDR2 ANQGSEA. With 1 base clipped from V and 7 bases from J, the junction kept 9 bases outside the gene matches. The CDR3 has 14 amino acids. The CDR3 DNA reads TGCAGCGTTGAAGCTCAGGGGGCGAGGGGGGAGCAGTACTTC. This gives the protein CSVEAQGARGEQYF.

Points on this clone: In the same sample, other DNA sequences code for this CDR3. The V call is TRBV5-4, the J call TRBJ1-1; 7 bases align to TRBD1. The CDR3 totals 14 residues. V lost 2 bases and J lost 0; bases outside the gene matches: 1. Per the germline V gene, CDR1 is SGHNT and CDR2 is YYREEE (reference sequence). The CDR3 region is CASSFGTVNTEAFF. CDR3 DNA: TGTGCCAGCAGCTTCGGGACAGTGAACACTGAAGCTTTCTTT.

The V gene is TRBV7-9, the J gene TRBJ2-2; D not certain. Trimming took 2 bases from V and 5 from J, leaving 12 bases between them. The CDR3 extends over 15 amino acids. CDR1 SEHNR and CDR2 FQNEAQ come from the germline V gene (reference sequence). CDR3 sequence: CASSLIRDRTGELFF. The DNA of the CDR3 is TGTGCCAGCAGCTTAATTAGGGATAGGACCGGGGAGCTGTTTTTT.

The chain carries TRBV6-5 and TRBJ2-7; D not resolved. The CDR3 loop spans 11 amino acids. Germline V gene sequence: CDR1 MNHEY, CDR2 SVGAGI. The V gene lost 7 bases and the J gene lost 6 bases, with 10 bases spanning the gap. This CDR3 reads CASIGNLEQYF. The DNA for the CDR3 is TGTGCCAGCATAGGGAACCTCGAGCAGTACTTC.